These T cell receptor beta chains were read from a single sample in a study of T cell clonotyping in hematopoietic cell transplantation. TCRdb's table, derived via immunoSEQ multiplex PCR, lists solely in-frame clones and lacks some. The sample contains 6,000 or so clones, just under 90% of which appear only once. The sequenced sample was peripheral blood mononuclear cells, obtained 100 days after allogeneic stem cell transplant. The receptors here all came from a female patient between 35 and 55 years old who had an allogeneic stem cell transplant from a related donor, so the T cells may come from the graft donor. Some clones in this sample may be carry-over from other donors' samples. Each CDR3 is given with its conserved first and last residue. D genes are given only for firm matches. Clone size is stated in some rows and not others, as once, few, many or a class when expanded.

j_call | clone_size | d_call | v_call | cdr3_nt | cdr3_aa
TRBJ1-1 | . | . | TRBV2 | TGTGCCAGCAGCTTACAGGTTTACACTGAAGCTTTCTTT | CASSLQVYTEAFF
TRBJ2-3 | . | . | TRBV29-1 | TGCAGCGCCTATGGGACCCAAGATTCATCCACAGATACGCAGTATTTT | CSAYGTQDSSTDTQYF
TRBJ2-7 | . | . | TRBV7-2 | TGTGCCAGCAGCTTAGCCGGGGCTGGCGAGCAGTACTTC | CASSLAGAGEQYF
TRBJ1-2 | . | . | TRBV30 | TGTGCCTGGAGTACACGGGGCTATGGCTACACCTTC | CAWSTRGYGYTF
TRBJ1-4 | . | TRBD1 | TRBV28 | TGTGCCAGCAGTCTACGACAGGGGATTGAAAAACTGTTTTTT | CASSLRQGIEKLFF
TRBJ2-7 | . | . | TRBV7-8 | TGTGCCAGCAGCCCTTGGATCAGCAGCTACGAGCAGTACTTC | CASSPWISSYEQYF
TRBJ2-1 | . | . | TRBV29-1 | TGCAGCGCAGCCCGGGGGGCGACCTCCTACAATGAGCAGTTCTTC | CSAARGATSYNEQFF
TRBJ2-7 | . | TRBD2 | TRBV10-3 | TGTGCCATCAGGCCGGGACTAGCCCCGGATAGTGAGCAGTACTTC | CAIRPGLAPDSEQYF
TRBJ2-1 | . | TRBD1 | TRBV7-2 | TGTGCCAGCAGCGCAAACACAGGGGGCAATGAGCAGTTCTTC | CASSANTGGNEQFF
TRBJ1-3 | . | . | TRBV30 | TGTGCCTGGAGCGACGGACAGGGAAACACCATATATTTT | CAWSDGQGNTIYF
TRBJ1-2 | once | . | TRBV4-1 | TGCGCCAGCAGCCAAGAAAAACAGATTGGTGGCTACACCTTC | CASSQEKQIGGYTF
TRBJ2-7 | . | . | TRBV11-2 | TGTGCCAGCAGCTTAGGAGGGCCAGGAAAGGGCTACGAGCAGTACTTC | CASSLGGPGKGYEQYF
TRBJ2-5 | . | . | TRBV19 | TGTGCCAGTAGTATAGATCGGGGGGAGACCCAGTACTTC | CASSIDRGETQYF
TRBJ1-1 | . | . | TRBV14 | TGTGCCAGCAGCCAAGATCTTGGGCAGTTGAACACTGAAGCTTTCTTT | CASSQDLGQLNTEAFF
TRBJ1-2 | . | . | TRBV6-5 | TGTGCCAGCAGTTACTCGAACGCCTATGGCTACACCTTC | CASSYSNAYGYTF
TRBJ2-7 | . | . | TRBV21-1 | TGTGCCAGCAGCAAAGGCAAGCGGGGTACTTCCTACGAGCAGTACTTC | CASSKGKRGTSYEQYF
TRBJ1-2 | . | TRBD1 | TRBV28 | TGTGCCAGCATTGGACAGGGCGACTATGGCTACACCTTC | CASIGQGDYGYTF
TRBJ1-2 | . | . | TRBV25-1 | TGTGCCAGCAGTGATCGAGAGAATGGCTACACCTTC | CASSDRENGYTF
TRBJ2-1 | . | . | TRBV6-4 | TGTGCCAGCAGTGACTCCGAGGGGGGTGAGCAGTTCTTC | CASSDSEGGEQFF
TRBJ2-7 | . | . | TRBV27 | TGTGCCAGCAGGCCGATAAGCGGCTCTGGGGAGCAGTACTTC | CASRPISGSGEQYF
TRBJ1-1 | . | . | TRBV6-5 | TGTGCCAGCAGGCCTTATATGAACACTGAAGCTTTCTTT | CASRPYMNTEAFF
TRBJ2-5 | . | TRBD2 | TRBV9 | TGTGCCAGCAGCGTAGATAGCGGGAGAGGGGAGACCCAGTACTTC | CASSVDSGRGETQYF
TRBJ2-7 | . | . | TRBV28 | TGTGCCAGCAGCAATTTCGGAGGAGGGCTCGACTACTACGAGCAGTACTTC | CASSNFGGGLDYYEQYF
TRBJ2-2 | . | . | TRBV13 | TGTGCCAGCAGCTTAGAGGGGGACACCCAAAACACCGGGAAGCTGTTTTTT | CASSLEGDTQNTGKLFF
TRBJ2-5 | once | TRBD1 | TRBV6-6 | TGTGCCAGCAGTTACAGTGACAGGGGGAGAGAAGAGACCCAGTACTTC | CASSYSDRGREETQYF
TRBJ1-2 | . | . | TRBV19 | TGTGCCAGTAGTACCTCTTTTGTCAGGGCTGAGGGTGGCTACACCTTC | CASSTSFVRAEGGYTF
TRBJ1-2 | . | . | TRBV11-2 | TGTGCCAGCACGAGTGGTCCCTATGGCTACACCTTC | CASTSGPYGYTF
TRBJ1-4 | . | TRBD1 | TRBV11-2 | TGTGCCAGCAGCTTAGAGGGAATGACAGGGTATGAAAAACTGTTTTTT | CASSLEGMTGYEKLFF
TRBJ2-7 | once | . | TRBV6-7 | TGTGCCAGCACCTACCCGCCCAGGGTGGGGCTCTACGAGCAGTACTTC | CASTYPPRVGLYEQYF
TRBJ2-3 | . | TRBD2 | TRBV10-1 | TGCGCCAGCAGCCGGGAGGGAACAGATACGCAGTATTTT | CASSREGTDTQYF
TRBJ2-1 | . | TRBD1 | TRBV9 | TGTGCCAGCAGCGTAGAAGGACAGGGGGTACGTGAGCAGTTCTTC | CASSVEGQGVREQFF
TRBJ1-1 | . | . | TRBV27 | TGTGCCAGCAGTTTATCAATTGGGGGGGAGTCTGAAGCTTTCTTT | CASSLSIGGESEAFF
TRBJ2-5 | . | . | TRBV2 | TGTGCCACCGGGGCCTCAGGAGGAGGAGAGACCCAGTACTTC | CATGASGGGETQYF
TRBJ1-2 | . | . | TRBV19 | TGTGCCAGTAGTATAGATCGAGGCTACACCTTC | CASSIDRGYTF
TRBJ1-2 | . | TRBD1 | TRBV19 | TGTGCCAGTAGTATAGCCGGGACAGGGGGCTTTGGCTACACCTTC | CASSIAGTGGFGYTF
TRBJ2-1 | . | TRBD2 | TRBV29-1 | TGCAGCGCTCTAGGACTAGCGCACTCCTACAATGAGCAGTTCTTC | CSALGLAHSYNEQFF
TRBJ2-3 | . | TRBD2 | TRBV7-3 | TGTGCCAGCAGCTTAAAGCCCCGTTTAGCGGGAGGGGATGATACGCAGTATTTT | CASSLKPRLAGGDDTQYF
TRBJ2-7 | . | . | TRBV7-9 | TGTGCCAGCAGCTCCCCGGACTACGAGCAGTACTTC | CASSSPDYEQYF
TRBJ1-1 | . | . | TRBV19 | TGTGCCAGTAGTCGGGGGGGCGAAGCTTTCTTT | CASSRGGEAFF
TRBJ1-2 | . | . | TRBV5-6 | TGTGCCAGCAGCCCCCCCGGGGCGGTCGGAGGCTACACCTTC | CASSPPGAVGGYTF
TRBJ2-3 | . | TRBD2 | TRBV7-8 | TGTGCCAGCAGCTCAGGACTAGCGGGAGGTCCGAGCTCGAGAGATACGCAGTATTTT | CASSSGLAGGPSSRDTQYF
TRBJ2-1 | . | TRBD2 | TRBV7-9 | TGTGCCAGCAGCCTGACTAGCGGATACAATGAGCAGTTCTTC | CASSLTSGYNEQFF
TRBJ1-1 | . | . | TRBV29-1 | TGCAGCGCCCGGACGAAATTGGGTGAAGCTTTCTTT | CSARTKLGEAFF
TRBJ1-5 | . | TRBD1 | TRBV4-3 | TGCGCCAGCAGCCAGGACAGGGGGAATCAGCCCCAGCATTTT | CASSQDRGNQPQHF
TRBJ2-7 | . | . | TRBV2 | TGTGCCAGCAGTATCATTCAGGGAGGCTACGAGCAGTACTTC | CASSIIQGGYEQYF
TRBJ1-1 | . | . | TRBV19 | TGTGCCAGTAAGGACACTCTGAACACTGAAGCTTTCTTT | CASKDTLNTEAFF
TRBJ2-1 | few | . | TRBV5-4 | TGTGCCAGCAGCTTGGCATCCGGGATTCAGCAGTTCTTC | CASSLASGIQQFF
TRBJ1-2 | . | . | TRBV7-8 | TGTGCCAGCAGCTTAGCGGGGGCTGGTGGCTACACCTTC | CASSLAGAGGYTF
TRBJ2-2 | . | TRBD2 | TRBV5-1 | TGCGCCAGCAGCTGGGGGACTAGCGACACCGGGGAGCTGTTTTTT | CASSWGTSDTGELFF
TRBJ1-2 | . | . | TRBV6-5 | TGTGCCAGCAGTTACTCGCCCCAGGGGTTTGGCTACACCTTC | CASSYSPQGFGYTF